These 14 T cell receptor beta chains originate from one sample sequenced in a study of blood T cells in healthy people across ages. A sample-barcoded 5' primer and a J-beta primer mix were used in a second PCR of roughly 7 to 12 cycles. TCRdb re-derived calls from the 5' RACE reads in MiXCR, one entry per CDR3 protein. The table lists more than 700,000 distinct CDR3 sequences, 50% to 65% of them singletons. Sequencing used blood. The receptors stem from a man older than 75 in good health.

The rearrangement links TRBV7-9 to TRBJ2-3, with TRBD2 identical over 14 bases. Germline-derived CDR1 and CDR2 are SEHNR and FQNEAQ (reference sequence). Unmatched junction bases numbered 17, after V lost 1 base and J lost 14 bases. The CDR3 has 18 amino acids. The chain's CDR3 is CASSLGTGLAGEHRYAYF. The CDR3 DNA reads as TGTGCCAGCAGCTTAGGGACGGGACTAGCGGGGGAGCACAGATACGCGTATTTT.

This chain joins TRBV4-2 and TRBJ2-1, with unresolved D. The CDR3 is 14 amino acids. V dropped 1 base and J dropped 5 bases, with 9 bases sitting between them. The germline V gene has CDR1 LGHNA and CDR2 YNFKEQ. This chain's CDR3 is CASSQGPSHNEQFF. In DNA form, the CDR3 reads TGTGCCAGCAGCCAAGGGCCCTCACACAATGAGCAGTTCTTC.

The CDR3 spells CASSPGGRIGEQFF. The DNA for the CDR3 is TGTGCCAGCTCACCAGGGGGCAGGATAGGTGAGCAGTTCTTC. The J gene is TRBJ2-1, the V gene TRBV18; D possibly corresponds to TRBD1 (6 bases). Germline-derived CDR1 and CDR2 are KGHSH and LQKENI. Deletions cut 2 bases from V and 9 bases from J, with 14 bases between. The CDR3 sequence is 14 residues long.

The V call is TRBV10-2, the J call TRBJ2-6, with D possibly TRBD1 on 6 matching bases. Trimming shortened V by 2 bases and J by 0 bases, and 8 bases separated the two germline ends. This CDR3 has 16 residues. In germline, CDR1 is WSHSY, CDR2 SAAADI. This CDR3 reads CASSENRDSGANVLTF. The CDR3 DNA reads TGCGCCAGCAGTGAGAACAGGGACTCTGGGGCCAACGTCCTGACTTTC.

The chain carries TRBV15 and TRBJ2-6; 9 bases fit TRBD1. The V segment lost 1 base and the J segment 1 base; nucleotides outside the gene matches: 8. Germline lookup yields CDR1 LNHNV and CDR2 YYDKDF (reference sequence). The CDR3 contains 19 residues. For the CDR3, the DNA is TGTGCCACCAGCAGAGTGACAGGGGGACTCCATTCTGGGGCCAACGTCCTGACTTTC. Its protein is CATSRVTGGLHSGANVLTF.

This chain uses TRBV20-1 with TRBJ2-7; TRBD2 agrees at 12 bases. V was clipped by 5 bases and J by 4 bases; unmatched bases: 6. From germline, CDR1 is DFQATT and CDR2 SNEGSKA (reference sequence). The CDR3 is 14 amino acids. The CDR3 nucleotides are TGCAGTGCTGTGACTAGCGGGGGATATTACGAGCAGTACTTC. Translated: CSAVTSGGYYEQYF.

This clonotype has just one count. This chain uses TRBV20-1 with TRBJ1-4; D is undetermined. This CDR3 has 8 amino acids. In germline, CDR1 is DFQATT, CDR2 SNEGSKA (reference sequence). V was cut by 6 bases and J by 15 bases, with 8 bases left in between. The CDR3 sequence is CSASGMFF. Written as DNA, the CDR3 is TGCAGTGCCTCCGGGATGTTTTTT.

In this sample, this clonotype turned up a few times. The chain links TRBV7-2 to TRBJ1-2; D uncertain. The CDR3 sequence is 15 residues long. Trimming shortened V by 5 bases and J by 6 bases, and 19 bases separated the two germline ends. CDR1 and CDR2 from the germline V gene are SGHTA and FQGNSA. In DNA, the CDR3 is TGTGCCAGCAGCCGCAGCCCGGGAACAGCGAATGGCTACACCTTC. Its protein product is CASSRSPGTANGYTF.

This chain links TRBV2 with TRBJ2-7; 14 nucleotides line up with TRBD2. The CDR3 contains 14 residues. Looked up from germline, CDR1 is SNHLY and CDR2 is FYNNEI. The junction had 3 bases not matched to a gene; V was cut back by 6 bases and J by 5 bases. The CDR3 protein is CASRTSGRANEQYF. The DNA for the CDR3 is TGTGCCAGCAGGACTAGCGGGAGGGCCAACGAGCAGTACTTC.

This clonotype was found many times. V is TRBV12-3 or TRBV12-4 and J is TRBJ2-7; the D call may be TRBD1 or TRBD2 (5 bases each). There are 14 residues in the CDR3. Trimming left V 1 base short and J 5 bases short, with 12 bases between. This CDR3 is CASSLGGDFDEQYF. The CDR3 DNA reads TGTGCCAGCAGTTTAGGAGGGGATTTCGACGAGCAGTACTTC.

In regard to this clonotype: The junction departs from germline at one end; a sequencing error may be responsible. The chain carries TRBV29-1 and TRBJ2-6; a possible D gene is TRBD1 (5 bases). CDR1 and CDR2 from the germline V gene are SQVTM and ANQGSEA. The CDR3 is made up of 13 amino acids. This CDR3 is CSVKFTGANVQTF. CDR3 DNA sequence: TGCAGCGTTAAGTTCACTGGGGCCAACGTCCAGACTTTC.

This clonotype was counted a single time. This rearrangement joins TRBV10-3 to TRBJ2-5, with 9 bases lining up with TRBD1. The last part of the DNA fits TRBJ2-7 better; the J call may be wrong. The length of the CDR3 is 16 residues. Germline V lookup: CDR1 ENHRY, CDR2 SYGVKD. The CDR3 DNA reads TGTGCCATCAGTGGGGGGGGGACAGGGTTGATCTACGAGCAGTACTTC. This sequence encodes CAISGGGTGLIYEQYF.

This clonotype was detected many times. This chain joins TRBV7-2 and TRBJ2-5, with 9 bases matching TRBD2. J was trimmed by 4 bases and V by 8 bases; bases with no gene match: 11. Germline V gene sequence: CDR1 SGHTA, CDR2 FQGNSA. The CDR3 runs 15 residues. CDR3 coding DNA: TGTGCCAGCGGATCAGGCGGGAGGGCCGGAGAGACCCAGTACTTC. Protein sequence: CASGSGGRAGETQYF.

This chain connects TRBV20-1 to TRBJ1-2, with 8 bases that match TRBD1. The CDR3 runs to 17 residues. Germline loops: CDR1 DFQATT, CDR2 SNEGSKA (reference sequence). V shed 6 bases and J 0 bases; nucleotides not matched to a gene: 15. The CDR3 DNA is TGCAGTGCCATCCGTATGACAGGGGCCAGAACTAACTATGGCTACACCTTC. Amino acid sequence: CSAIRMTGARTNYGYTF.